This T cell receptor (beta chain) was obtained from a study of blood T cells in healthy people across ages. Looking at the study overall: The capture of about one barcoded beta molecule per two T cells was achieved by template switching. Findings and caveats of the study: Long-lived donors had more naive CD4+ cells and higher diversity than aged donors. With donor CMV status unknown, expanded clonotype changes were possibly confounded.

This clonotype was detected a few times. No antigen is known for it. The authors ran a second PCR of about 6 to 11 cycles using a sample-barcoded 5' primer and a J-beta primer mix. TCRdb analysed the 5' RACE reads with MiXCR anew, one entry per CDR3 protein. The repertoire consists of about 900,000 distinct CDR3 sequences, with around 49% occurring once and the leading ten covering around 15%. This receptor was taken from a man under 40 in good health. Sequencing input: blood.

The CDR3 coding sequence is TGTGCCAGCGTCAAGGGCGGGACCGGCTCCTACGAGCAGTACTTC. This sequence encodes CASVKGGTGSYEQYF. The chain combines TRBV7-2 with TRBJ2-7; D possibly corresponds to TRBD2 (6 bases). The V and J ends lost 8 bases and 0 bases respectively, with 17 bases between them. Germline V CDR1 and CDR2: SGHTA, FQGNSA. The length of the CDR3 is 15 residues.